Listed below are T cell receptor beta chains from one sample, sequenced in a study of blood T cell repertoires in COVID-19. Clones were sequenced by immunoSEQ multiplex PCR, and TCRdb holds only the in-frame ones, with some missing. The table lists around 200,000 clones, around nine tenths of them singletons. Sequencing used PBMCs or T cells enriched from blood (not recorded which). Receptors were obtained from a woman under 30 who had recovered from COVID-19. Both conserved end residues are part of each CDR3. Each record gives: D gene, J gene, V gene, CDR3 length, CDR3 DNA, CDR3 protein. The D gene is left open where the match is weak.

. TRBJ2-5 TRBV7-6 13 TGTGCCAGCAGCTTACCGCTAGGAGAGACCCAGTACTTC CASSLPLGETQYF
. TRBJ1-2 TRBV5-1 14 TGCGCCAGCAGCTTTACCGGGCCGGGAAATGGCTACACCTTC CASSFTGPGNGYTF
. TRBJ2-1 TRBV27 11 TGTGCCAGCAGTAGCTTCCATGAGCAGTTCTTC CASSSFHEQFF
. TRBJ2-7 TRBV5-4 14 TGTGCCAGCAGCTCATCGTTAGAATTCTACGAGCAGTACTTC CASSSSLEFYEQYF
TRBD2 TRBJ2-2 TRBV30 13 TGTGCCCAGCGGACTAGCGGGGCCGGGGAGCTGTTTTTT CAQRTSGAGELFF
. TRBJ1-1 TRBV5-1 15 TGCGCCAGCAGCCCCCTTGGTGCGGGGAACACTGAAGCTTTCTTT CASSPLGAGNTEAFF
. TRBJ2-3 TRBV10-3 14 TGTGCCATCGCGGGATCTGTGGTCACAGATACGCAGTATTTT CAIAGSVVTDTQYF
TRBD2 TRBJ2-3 TRBV18 15 TGTGCCAGCTCACCAACGGGAGGAGCCACAGATACGCAGTATTTT CASSPTGGATDTQYF
. TRBJ1-5 TRBV20-1 15 TGCAGTGCTAGTGGGGCCACCCGGCTGGGTCAGCCCCAGCATTTT CSASGATRLGQPQHF
TRBD1 TRBJ1-1 TRBV28 15 TGTGCCAGCAGTTTATGGGGGGGGGACAGGAATGAAGCTTTCTTT CASSLWGGDRNEAFF
. TRBJ2-1 TRBV5-4 15 TGTGCCAGCAGCTTTCGTTGGGCAGTGAGTAATGAGCAGTTCTTC CASSFRWAVSNEQFF
TRBD2 TRBJ2-3 TRBV11-2 16 TGTGCCAGCAGCTGGCTAGCGGGGGCACTCACAGATACGCAGTATTTT CASSWLAGALTDTQYF
TRBD1 TRBJ2-7 TRBV30 12 TGTGCCTGGAGACAGGGGTCCTACGAGCAGTACTTC CAWRQGSYEQYF
. TRBJ2-1 TRBV11-1 15 TGTGCCAGCAGCTTGGGAGGTAGCTCCTACAATGAGCAGTTCTTC CASSLGGSSYNEQFF
TRBD2 TRBJ2-1 TRBV14 21 TGTGCCAGCAGCCTCCAAGGTGGGCGGGGGCTAGCGGGAGGATTTCGGGATGAGCAGTTCTTC CASSLQGGRGLAGGFRDEQFF
. TRBJ1-4 TRBV27 15 TGTGCCAGCAGTACCCGACAGACAACTAATGAAAAACTGTTTTTT CASSTRQTTNEKLFF
TRBD1 TRBJ2-6 TRBV28 21 TGTGCCAGCATGGGTTTCATTAAGGACAGGGTGAGAAACTCTGGGGCCAACGTCCTGACTTTC CASMGFIKDRVRNSGANVLTF
. TRBJ1-3 TRBV2 14 TGTGCCAGCAGTGCGGAGTACTCTGGAAACACCATATATTTT CASSAEYSGNTIYF